The clone carrying this T cell receptor (beta chain) was seen only a few times. Its antigen is unidentified. TCRdb redid the calling of the 5' RACE reads with MiXCR, one entry per CDR3 protein. This table holds under 700,000 distinct CDR3 sequences, about 17% found once. This CDR3 contains 17 residues. Germline V CDR1 and CDR2: SEHNR, FQNEAQ (reference sequence). The V gene end was trimmed by 5 bases and the J gene end by 4 bases; junction bases not matched to a gene: 10. This entry comes from a study of T cells after yellow fever vaccination. Notes on the study in general: Overlap between CD4 and CD8 compartments was detected for a small share of clonotypes. The study re-detected most primary-vaccination clones after the booster (approximately 96% CD4, around 89% CD8).

The rearrangement joins TRBV7-9 to TRBJ2-1; 11 positions agree with TRBD2. The sequence came from a man aged 18 to 30 who received the YFV17D yellow fever vaccine. The specimen comprised PBMCs, sampled 5 days after the first yellow fever vaccination. The CDR3 sequence: CASSPALLAGGYNEQFF. Written as DNA, the CDR3 is TGTGCCAGCAGCCCGGCCTTGCTAGCGGGGGGTTACAATGAGCAGTTCTTC.